Listed below are T cell receptor beta chains from one sample, sequenced in a study of breast tumors, draining lymph nodes, adjacent tissues. TCRdb reprocessed the multiplex PCR reads via MiXCR and lists one record per CDR3 protein. Among 130,000 or so distinct CDR3 sequences listed, 20% to 25% were seen once. Sequenced: axillary lymph node tissue. The receptors here all came from a female donor with breast cancer. Some clones in this sample may be carry-over from other donors' samples. The CDR3 runs from the conserved cysteine through the conserved F or W. The D gene is left open where the match is weak. Clone size is shown for a subset of rows, as once, few, many or a class of expanded clone.

cdr3_nt: TGTGCCAGCAGTTACCCCCCGTGGTCGACCTACAATGAGCAGTTCTTC
cdr3_aa: CASSYPPWSTYNEQFF
v_call: TRBV6-2/TRBV6-3
j_call: TRBJ2-1
clone_size: many
d_call: -

cdr3_nt: TGTGCCAGCAGTGACACGAGCTCTGGAAACACCATATATTTT
cdr3_aa: CASSDTSSGNTIYF
v_call: TRBV6-2/TRBV6-3
j_call: TRBJ1-3
clone_size: once
d_call: -

cdr3_nt: TGTGCCTGGAGTGGATTAGGAGGAGGAGTACGTGGCTACACCTTC
cdr3_aa: CAWSGLGGGVRGYTF
v_call: TRBV30
j_call: TRBJ1-2
clone_size: many
d_call: -

cdr3_nt: TGTGCCATCGGTGACAGCCCCTATGGCTACACCTTC
cdr3_aa: CAIGDSPYGYTF
v_call: TRBV6-2/TRBV6-3
j_call: TRBJ1-2
clone_size: -
d_call: -

cdr3_nt: TGCGCCAGCAGCTTGGACAGGCTAAACTCCTACGAGCAGTACTTC
cdr3_aa: CASSLDRLNSYEQYF
v_call: TRBV5-1
j_call: TRBJ2-7
clone_size: many
d_call: -

cdr3_nt: TGTGCCAGCAGCTCAGTAGCGGGAGGTCAAGAGACCCAGTACTTC
cdr3_aa: CASSSVAGGQETQYF
v_call: TRBV7-9
j_call: TRBJ2-5
clone_size: few
d_call: TRBD2

cdr3_nt: TGTGCCAGCAGTTTATCGGGCTTAGAGCAGTTCTTC
cdr3_aa: CASSLSGLEQFF
v_call: TRBV12-3/TRBV12-4
j_call: TRBJ2-1
clone_size: -
d_call: -

cdr3_nt: TGTGCCAGTAGTAACAGGGTCTATGGCTACACCTTC
cdr3_aa: CASSNRVYGYTF
v_call: TRBV19
j_call: TRBJ1-2
clone_size: many
d_call: -

cdr3_nt: TGTGCCACCAGCAGAAGGGGGGACAGGGGTGCGGACGAGCAGTACTTC
cdr3_aa: CATSRRGDRGADEQYF
v_call: TRBV15
j_call: TRBJ2-7
clone_size: many
d_call: TRBD1

cdr3_nt: TGTGCCAGCAGTGAGGGGGTAGGGCAGCCCCAGCATTTT
cdr3_aa: CASSEGVGQPQHF
v_call: TRBV25-1
j_call: TRBJ1-5
clone_size: -
d_call: -

cdr3_nt: TGTGCCAGCAGTATAGCGAGAGGTAATGAGCAGTTCTTC
cdr3_aa: CASSIARGNEQFF
v_call: TRBV6-5
j_call: TRBJ2-1
clone_size: many
d_call: -

cdr3_nt: TGTGCCAGCAGCCAAGTCGGACAGGGAGGGCATAATGAGCAGTTCTTC
cdr3_aa: CASSQVGQGGHNEQFF
v_call: TRBV14
j_call: TRBJ2-1
clone_size: many
d_call: -

cdr3_nt: TGTGCCAGCAGTTTATTCGGGGCTAGCGGGAGGTATCGTCCCGGGGAGCTGTTTTTT
cdr3_aa: CASSLFGASGRYRPGELFF
v_call: TRBV28
j_call: TRBJ2-2
clone_size: -
d_call: TRBD2

cdr3_nt: TGTGCCAGTAGTATTCGGGCATTTAGCACAGATACGCAGTATTTT
cdr3_aa: CASSIRAFSTDTQYF
v_call: TRBV19
j_call: TRBJ2-3
clone_size: many
d_call: -

cdr3_nt: TGCAGTGCTAGAGGCGGGGTAGCGGGAGCGTACGAGCAGTACTTC
cdr3_aa: CSARGGVAGAYEQYF
v_call: TRBV20-1
j_call: TRBJ2-7
clone_size: many
d_call: TRBD2

cdr3_nt: TGTGCCAGCAGTTCCACTAGCGGGAGAACCACAGATACGCAGTATTTT
cdr3_aa: CASSSTSGRTTDTQYF
v_call: TRBV6-2/TRBV6-3
j_call: TRBJ2-3
clone_size: many
d_call: TRBD2

cdr3_nt: TGCGCCAGCAGCTCTCCCTCTCTAGGAGAGCAGTACTTC
cdr3_aa: CASSSPSLGEQYF
v_call: TRBV5-1
j_call: TRBJ2-7
clone_size: many
d_call: -

cdr3_nt: TGTGCCAGCAGCTTAAGCGGGAGTGGCTACGAGCAGTACTTC
cdr3_aa: CASSLSGSGYEQYF
v_call: TRBV7-9
j_call: TRBJ2-7
clone_size: many
d_call: TRBD2

cdr3_nt: TGCGCCAGCAGCCCGGGACCAGCGGGGACCCAGTACTTC
cdr3_aa: CASSPGPAGTQYF
v_call: TRBV5-1
j_call: TRBJ2-5
clone_size: few
d_call: -

cdr3_nt: TGTGCCAGCAGACTCTGGGGGACTGGGGCCAACGTCCTGACTTTC
cdr3_aa: CASRLWGTGANVLTF
v_call: TRBV7-2
j_call: TRBJ2-6
clone_size: -
d_call: -

cdr3_nt: TGTGCCAGCAGTGAAGCGCGGGACAGGAATCCAGGACGGGGGACCCAGTACTTC
cdr3_aa: CASSEARDRNPGRGTQYF
v_call: TRBV6-1
j_call: TRBJ2-5
clone_size: many
d_call: TRBD1

cdr3_nt: TGTGCCAGTAGTTCTGGACCGGGACAGCATCAAGAGACCCAGTACTTC
cdr3_aa: CASSSGPGQHQETQYF
v_call: TRBV19
j_call: TRBJ2-5
clone_size: few
d_call: TRBD1

cdr3_nt: TGTGCCAGCAGCCGAGCTCTTAGCACAGATACGCAGTATTTT
cdr3_aa: CASSRALSTDTQYF
v_call: TRBV7-2
j_call: TRBJ2-3
clone_size: many
d_call: -

cdr3_nt: TGCGCCAGCAAAATAGGGGCCGGGGAGCTGTTTTTT
cdr3_aa: CASKIGAGELFF
v_call: TRBV5-1
j_call: TRBJ2-2
clone_size: many
d_call: -

cdr3_nt: TGTGCCAGCAGTTTAGGAGGGCTTAGGGAGACCCAGTACTTC
cdr3_aa: CASSLGGLRETQYF
v_call: TRBV28
j_call: TRBJ2-5
clone_size: few
d_call: -

cdr3_nt: TGTGCCAGCAGCGCCGGGACAGGGCATGACACAGATACGCAGTATTTT
cdr3_aa: CASSAGTGHDTDTQYF
v_call: TRBV6-1
j_call: TRBJ2-3
clone_size: many
d_call: TRBD1

cdr3_nt: TGTGCCACCAGCAGAGAGGGGGGGGGGAGGGCTCCCGGACTGGAGACCCAGTACTTC
cdr3_aa: CATSREGGGRAPGLETQYF
v_call: TRBV15
j_call: TRBJ2-5
clone_size: many
d_call: TRBD2

cdr3_nt: TGTGCCAGTAGAATCAATTGGGACGTCGGAACGGCGCAGTATTTT
cdr3_aa: CASRINWDVGTAQYF
v_call: TRBV19
j_call: TRBJ2-3
clone_size: -
d_call: -

cdr3_nt: TGTGCCAGCAGTTTACTGTCAGATACGCAGTATTTT
cdr3_aa: CASSLLSDTQYF
v_call: TRBV28
j_call: TRBJ2-3
clone_size: many
d_call: -

cdr3_nt: TGTGCCAGCAGCTTGGACCGCAGCAATGAGCAGTTCTTC
cdr3_aa: CASSLDRSNEQFF
v_call: TRBV5-6
j_call: TRBJ2-1
clone_size: many
d_call: -

cdr3_nt: TGTGCCAGCAGTCCCATCGGTGGCGGACTAGCGGGAGTCTACGAGCAGTACTTC
cdr3_aa: CASSPIGGGLAGVYEQYF
v_call: TRBV12-3/TRBV12-4
j_call: TRBJ2-7
clone_size: many
d_call: TRBD2

cdr3_nt: TGTGCCAGCAGCTTGATTACCGGGGGCTACAATGAGCAGTTCTTC
cdr3_aa: CASSLITGGYNEQFF
v_call: TRBV5-4
j_call: TRBJ2-1
clone_size: -
d_call: -

cdr3_nt: TGTGCCAGCAGTCCTTATTATCCCCTTACTACTAGCGGGAGGGGGGAGACCCAGTACTTC
cdr3_aa: CASSPYYPLTTSGRGETQYF
v_call: TRBV27
j_call: TRBJ2-5
clone_size: few
d_call: TRBD2

cdr3_nt: TGTGCCAGCAGTTACTCGAGGTTCGGCTCTTCCGATGAGCAGTTCTTC
cdr3_aa: CASSYSRFGSSDEQFF
v_call: TRBV6-5
j_call: TRBJ2-1
clone_size: many
d_call: -

cdr3_nt: TGTGCCAGCAGCCAGGGACAGGGTACGGTAGCGGGAACAACCGGGGAGCTGTTTTTT
cdr3_aa: CASSQGQGTVAGTTGELFF
v_call: TRBV4-2
j_call: TRBJ2-2
clone_size: many
d_call: -

cdr3_nt: TGTGCCAGCAGCTTTCACGGGAGGCCCGAAGAGACCCAGTACTTC
cdr3_aa: CASSFHGRPEETQYF
v_call: TRBV7-3
j_call: TRBJ2-5
clone_size: few
d_call: TRBD2